This TCR beta chain was captured in a study of blood T cell repertoires in COVID-19. Assay used: immunoSEQ multiplex PCR; TCRdb lists only in-frame clones, some missing. The sample yields over 70,000 clones, roughly 84% seen once. The CDR3 length is 15 residues. V shed 1 base, J shed 2 bases, and the junction held 2 bases outside the gene matches. Germline lookup yields CDR1 SGHVS and CDR2 FNYEAQ. The sample comprised peripheral blood. This rearrangement joins TRBV7-6 to TRBJ2-1; 7 nucleotides match TRBD2. This receptor was taken from a man between 60 and 75 years old with COVID-19, enrolled during active disease. This CDR3 is CASSLEAGAYNEQFF. Written as DNA, the CDR3 is TGTGCCAGCAGCTTAGAGGCGGGAGCCTACAATGAGCAGTTCTTC.